The rows below give T cell receptor delta chains drawn from one sample of a study of delta chains in infants with herpesvirus infections. TCRdb reanalysed the RT-PCR reads with CATT. Counted here are over a hundred delta-chain clones, less than 25% occurring once; the ten biggest clones make up around 93%. The sequences come from peripheral blood, collected at time point 4 of longitudinal follow-up. The receptors derive from a human donor who was a Ugandan infant, either HIV-exposed or HIV-unexposed (not recorded which). Each CDR3 is given with its conserved first and last residue. D genes are given only for firm matches. Clone size is not always given. Where it is, it says once, few, many or a class for expanded clones.

v_gene	j_gene	d_gene	abundance	CDR3nt	CDR3aa
TRDV1	TRDJ1	NA	hyperexpanded	TGTGCTCTTGGGGAACGTCCCGTATACGCTTGTTACACCGATAAACTCATCTTT	CALGERPVYACYTDKLIF
TRDV1	TRDJ1	NA	hyperexpanded	TGTGCTCTTGGGGAAGCCCGAGTCCGACTTCATGTGCTGGGGCTCCGGGGGGACACCGATAAACTCATCTTT	CALGEARVRLHVLGLRGDTDKLIF
TRDV1	TRDJ1	NA	few	TGTGCTGGGGCTCCGGGGGACACCGATAAACTCATCTTT	CAGAPGDTDKLIF
TRAV29/DV5	TRDJ1	NA	NA	TGCAGTGTATTTCAGGTCCTCCTACTTCGTTTACTGGGGATCCGAGGTGTACTCATCTTT	CSVFQVLLLRLLGIRGVLIF
TRDV1	TRDJ3	NA	NA	TGTGCTCTTGGGGAGACGGGGTACGGCTGGGACACCCGACAGATGTTTTTC	CALGETGYGWDTRQMFF
TRDV2	TRDJ3	TRDD3	hyperexpanded	TGTGCCTGTGACATACTGGGGGATACGAGCTCCTGGGACACCCGACAGATGTTTTTC	CACDILGDTSSWDTRQMFF
TRDV1	TRDJ1	TRDD3	NA	TGTGCTCTTGGGGAAGCTTTTCCTACCTCTTGGGGGATATGGACCGATAAACTCATCTTT	CALGEAFPTSWGIWTDKLIF
TRDV1	TRDJ1	NA	large	TGTGCTCTTGGGGAACTCGAGTTTCGGGTCCTCAGGGTCTGGGGACCGACCGATAAACTCATCTTT	CALGELEFRVLRVWGPTDKLIF
TRDV2	TRDJ3	NA	once	TGTGCCTGTGACAGCGGGATCCCTAGCTCCTGGGACACCCGACAGATGTTTTTC	CACDSGIPSSWDTRQMFF
TRDV1	TRDJ1	TRDD3	large	TGCAGCGGGTACTGGGGGCCTTTTGGGGATAAACTCATCTTT	CSGYWGPFGDKLIF
TRDV1	TRDJ1	NA	NA	TGTGCTCTTGGGGAACCTCTATATATCCCGTACACCGATAAACTCATCTTT	CALGEPLYIPYTDKLIF
TRDV1	TRDJ1	TRDD3	hyperexpanded	TGTGCTCTTGGGGATCCCCCCCTCTCCTCGGCACCGGGGGTACTGGGGGACCACTACACCGATAAACTCATCTTT	CALGDPPLSSAPGVLGDHYTDKLIF
TRAV29/DV5	TRDJ1	TRDD3	NA	TGTGCAGCCGATGTCCACGCCAAGTTACTGGGGGATACGAGGAAACTCATCTTT	CAADVHAKLLGDTRKLIF
TRDV1	TRDJ1	TRDD3	hyperexpanded	TGTGCTCTTGGGGAGCGCCTGCTCTCCTTCGTGGACTGGGGGATGGGAACCGATAAACTCATCTTT	CALGERLLSFVDWGMGTDKLIF
TRDV2	TRDJ1	TRDD3	hyperexpanded	TGTGCCTGTGACGACCTGGGGGGCTGGGGGCAATCTTCCCCCGATAAACTCATCTTT	CACDDLGGWGQSSPDKLIF
TRDV1	TRDJ1	TRDD3	once	TGTGCTCTTGGGGCGTCCTATTGCAGCGGGTACTGGGGGATCCGAGGTGTACTCATCTTT	CALGASYCSGYWGIRGVLIF
TRDV1	TRDJ1	NA	NA	TGTGCTCTTGGGACCACCCCGCGGTCTGCCACCGATAAACTCATCTTT	CALGTTPRSATDKLIF